This TCR beta chain was identified during a study of T cells in Graves' hyperthyroidism and ophthalmopathy. General study results and limits: Prediction of ophthalmopathy progression came a median roughly 7.1 months pre-onset.

Participants, patients aged 18 to 65, had newly diagnosed hyperthyroidism with a duration under 2 months. The germline V gene encodes CDR1 ENHRY and CDR2 SYGVKD. The CDR3 length is 13 residues. V was trimmed by 5 bases and J by 5 bases, leaving 12 bases between them. TCR beta CDR3 sequences were amplified from RNA transcripts. First-round RT-PCR of the TCR CDR3 relied on the HTBI primer set. TCRdb called the multiplex PCR reads again in MiXCR, with one record for every CDR3 protein. The sample lists approximately 400,000 distinct CDR3 sequences; roughly 25% were seen once. This clonotype was observed a handful of times. Its antigen remains unidentified.

The chain uses TRBV10-3 and TRBJ2-5, with D tentatively TRBD2 (6 bases). The sequence was obtained from a man aged 50 or older with Graves' hyperthyroidism. The specimen was blood. CDR3 nucleotide sequence: TGTGCCATCAGTTCGGGCCGGGGGGAGACCCAGTACTTC. This gives the protein CAISSGRGETQYF.